These 24 T cell receptor beta chains share one sample of origin, sequenced in a study of monozygotic twins with inflammatory bowel disease. One entry per CDR3 protein, without DNA, is what TCRdb gives after re-calling the 5' RACE reads. This repertoire includes about 110,000 distinct CDR3 sequences. Sequences were obtained from blood. All receptors come from a human donor with ulcerative colitis or Crohn's disease, or a healthy co-twin of an affected twin (not recorded which).

This rearrangement joins TRBV28 to TRBJ2-7; TCRdb picks TRBD1, but there is no DNA to check that call. Per germline, CDR1 MDHEN and CDR2 SYDVKM. CDR3 length equals 15 residues. CDR3 sequence: CASSSVGQGSHEQYF.

The CDR3 reads CASTPGRTGYNEQFF. V gene TRBV12-3 or TRBV12-4 combines with J gene TRBJ2-1; TCRdb lists TRBD1, though no DNA is available to test this call. This CDR3 is 15 amino acids long.

The V call is TRBV7-8, the J call TRBJ2-1; with no DNA, the TCRdb D assignment of TRBD1 cannot be verified. This CDR3 contains 16 residues. The germline V gene has CDR1 SGHVS and CDR2 FQNEAQ. The CDR3 is CASSLQGQGSYNEQFF.

V is TRBV5-6 and J is TRBJ2-1; the D gene TCRdb calls, TRBD1, cannot be checked with no DNA. This CDR3 has 15 residues. The germline CDR1 and CDR2 sequences are SGHDT and YYEEEE. The CDR3 sequence is CASSLVRDRYNEQFF.

The chain employs TRBV29-1 and TRBJ2-3; absent DNA, TCRdb's TRBD1 call cannot be checked. The CDR3 contains 16 residues. Germline assignment: CDR1 SQVTM and CDR2 ANQGSEA. The CDR3 here is CSVEDLGDGGTDTQYF.

This chain joins TRBV20-1 and TRBJ2-2; checking the TCRdb D call of TRBD1 is not possible without DNA. This CDR3 contains 17 residues. The V gene's germline CDR1 is DFQATT and CDR2 SNEGSKA (reference sequence). CDR3 sequence reads: CSASRGGDGPNTGELFF.

This chain uses TRBV10-3 with TRBJ2-2; checking the TCRdb D call of TRBD1 is not possible without DNA. The CDR3 contains 14 residues. Germline V gene data show CDR1 as ENHRY and CDR2 as SYGVKD. The CDR3 protein is CAIRGTLGTGELFF.

This chain connects TRBV18 to TRBJ2-1; no DNA is available, so the TRBD2 call from TCRdb remains unchecked. CDR1 is KGHSH and CDR2 is LQKENI in the germline V gene. This CDR3 has 16 amino acids. CDR3 residues: CASSATSSGGFGEQFF. Using reference TRBV18 and TRBJ2-1 for the parts outside the CDR3, the full variable domain is NAGVMQNPRHLVRRRGQEARLRCSPMKGHSHVYWYRQLPEEGLKFMVYLQKENIIDESGMPKERFSAEFPKEGPSILRIQQVVRGDSAAYFCASSATSSGGFGEQFFGPGTRLTVL.

The chain is built from TRBV5-5 and TRBJ1-1; there is no DNA to check the TCRdb D call of TRBD1. The germline V gene encodes CDR1 SGHKS and CDR2 YYEKEE (reference sequence). The CDR3 totals 16 residues. This CDR3 is CASSSRPEPSGSEAFF.

V and J are TRBV7-9 and TRBJ2-3. Germline values: CDR1 SEHNR, CDR2 FQNEAQ (reference sequence). The CDR3 is 15 amino acids. CDR3 residues: CASSFERGSTDTQYF.

The rearrangement joins TRBV12-3 or TRBV12-4 to TRBJ2-6; there is no DNA to check the TCRdb D call of TRBD1. The CDR3 consists of 13 residues. The CDR3 loop reads CASSLLSANVLTF.

The chain employs TRBV7-8 and TRBJ1-5. From germline, CDR1 is SGHVS and CDR2 FQNEAQ. This CDR3 is built from 17 residues. CDR3 loop: CASSLEGRPYSNQPQHF.

This chain connects TRBV20-1 to TRBJ2-3; TCRdb's D gene call, TRBD2, goes unchecked for lack of DNA. The CDR3 runs 16 residues. Germline CDR1 reads DFQATT; CDR2 reads SNEGSKA (reference sequence). CDR3 in amino acids: CSATLPLAGLIDTQYF.

V is TRBV6-2 or TRBV6-3 and J is TRBJ2-1. Per germline, CDR1 MNHEY and CDR2 SVGEGT. The CDR3 runs 18 residues. Here the CDR3 reads CASSPRFDAARSYNEQFF.

The V call is TRBV6-5, the J call TRBJ2-3; checking the TCRdb D call of TRBD2 is not possible without DNA. Germline CDR1 and CDR2: MNHEY and SVGAGI. The CDR3 runs to 21 residues. This CDR3 reads CASSSPSGGASNYLSTDTQYF.

The chain has TRBV18 and TRBJ2-3; with no DNA, the TCRdb D assignment of TRBD2 cannot be verified. The CDR3 totals 20 residues. The V gene's germline CDR1 is KGHSH and CDR2 LQKENI. This CDR3 is CASSPRFVGKLAGATDTQYF.

The chain is built from TRBV7-8 and TRBJ2-5; TCRdb gives TRBD2 as the D gene, but with no DNA this cannot be confirmed. CDR1 and CDR2 (germline): SGHVS, FQNEAQ. This CDR3 is 15 amino acids long. CDR3 protein: CATTEGTIHQETQYF.

The V and J genes are TRBV7-9 and TRBJ2-1. This CDR3 is built from 15 residues. Germline V gives CDR1 SEHNR, CDR2 FQNEAQ (reference sequence). The CDR3 loop reads CASSLGVSVLDEQFF.

The CDR3 loop reads CASSLGREDGYTF. V is TRBV11-1 and J is TRBJ1-2. CDR1 SGHAT and CDR2 FQDESV come from the germline V gene (reference sequence). The CDR3 length is 13 residues.

The chain carries TRBV5-1 and TRBJ1-2. Germline CDR1 and CDR2: SGHRS and YFSETQ. The CDR3 totals 13 residues. The chain's CDR3 is CASSLDWNYGYTF.

This chain joins TRBV20-1 and TRBJ2-1; lacking DNA, the TRBD1 call made by TCRdb goes unchecked. CDR3 length equals 15 residues. From germline, CDR1 is DFQATT and CDR2 SNEGSKA (reference sequence). CDR3: CSARDLGQGAGEQFF.

This CDR3 reads CSASTSGRAWNEQFF. The chain uses TRBV20-1 and TRBJ2-1; the D gene TCRdb calls, TRBD2, cannot be checked with no DNA. The CDR3 has 15 amino acids. CDR1 and CDR2 (germline): DFQATT, SNEGSKA (reference sequence).

V is TRBV7-6 and J is TRBJ1-2; as DNA is missing, the TRBD1 call by TCRdb cannot be tested. Germline loops: CDR1 SGHVS, CDR2 FNYEAQ. The CDR3 totals 15 residues. CDR3 sequence reads: CASSLRSGTAGGYTF.

The J gene is TRBJ1-5, the V gene TRBV6-2 or TRBV6-3; TCRdb selects TRBD1, and the lack of DNA leaves this call unchecked. The CDR3 loop spans 11 amino acids. CDR1 and CDR2 (germline): MNHEY, SVGEGT. This CDR3 is CASSPGSPQHF.